The clone carrying this T cell receptor beta chain was observed a handful of times. Its antigen is as yet unknown. The CDR3 contains 11 residues. The V and J ends lost 2 bases and 8 bases respectively, with 4 bases between them. Germline-derived CDR1 and CDR2 are SGHDN and FVKESK. The sample originates from a study of CD8+ T cells in alopecia areata. Study-level results: Among patients, TCR sharing was less clear than in mice, a difference possibly due in part to HLA diversity in the patient population.

Extraction and reverse transcription of RNA yielded cDNA as the sequencing template. Some clones are missing from TCRdb's copy, which holds only in-frame ones; the method was immunoSEQ multiplex PCR. The sample lists some 170,000 clones, about 72% occurring once. Here the sequenced sample was CD8+ T cells sorted from blood, taken at week 0. The chain employs TRBV14 and TRBJ2-1; D gene unclear. This receptor was taken from a human donor with alopecia areata. The CDR3: CASSQRDEQFF. CDR3 in DNA: TGTGCCAGCAGCCAACGGGATGAGCAGTTCTTC.